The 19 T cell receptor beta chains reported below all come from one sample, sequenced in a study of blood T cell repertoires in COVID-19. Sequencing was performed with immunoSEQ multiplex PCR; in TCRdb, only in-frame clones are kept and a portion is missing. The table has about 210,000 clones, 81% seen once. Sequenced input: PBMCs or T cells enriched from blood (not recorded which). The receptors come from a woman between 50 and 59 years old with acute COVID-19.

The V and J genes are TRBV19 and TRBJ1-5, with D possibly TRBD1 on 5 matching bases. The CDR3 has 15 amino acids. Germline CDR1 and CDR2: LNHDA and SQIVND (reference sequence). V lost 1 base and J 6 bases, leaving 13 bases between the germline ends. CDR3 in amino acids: CASSIAGGGGQPQHF. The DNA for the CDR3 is TGTGCCAGTAGTATAGCGGGGGGAGGTGGTCAGCCCCAGCATTTT.

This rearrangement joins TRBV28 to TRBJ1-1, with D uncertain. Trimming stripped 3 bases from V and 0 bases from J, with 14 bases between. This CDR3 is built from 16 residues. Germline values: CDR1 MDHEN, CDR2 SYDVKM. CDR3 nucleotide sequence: TGTGCCAGCAGTTTGATTCCCAGGAAGATGAACACTGAAGCTTTCTTT. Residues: CASSLIPRKMNTEAFF.

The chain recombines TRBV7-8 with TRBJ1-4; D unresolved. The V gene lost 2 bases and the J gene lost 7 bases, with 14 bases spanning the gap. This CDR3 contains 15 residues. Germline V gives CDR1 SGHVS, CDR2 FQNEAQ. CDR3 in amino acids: CASSLLAGWGEKLFF. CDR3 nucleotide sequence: TGTGCCAGCAGCTTATTGGCGGGGTGGGGTGAAAAACTGTTTTTT.

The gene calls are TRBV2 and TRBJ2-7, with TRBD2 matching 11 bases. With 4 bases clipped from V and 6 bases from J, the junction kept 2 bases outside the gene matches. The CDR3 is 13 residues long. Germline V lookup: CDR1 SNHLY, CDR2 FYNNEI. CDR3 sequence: CASSVLAGVEQYF. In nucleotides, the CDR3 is TGTGCCAGCAGTGTACTAGCGGGAGTCGAGCAGTACTTC. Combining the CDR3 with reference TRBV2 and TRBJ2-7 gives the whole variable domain EPEVTQTPSHQVTQMGQEVILRCVPISNHLYFYWYRQILGQKVEFLVSFYNNEISEKSEIFDDQFSVERPDGSNFTLKIRSTKLEDSAMYFCASSVLAGVEQYFGPGTRLTVT.

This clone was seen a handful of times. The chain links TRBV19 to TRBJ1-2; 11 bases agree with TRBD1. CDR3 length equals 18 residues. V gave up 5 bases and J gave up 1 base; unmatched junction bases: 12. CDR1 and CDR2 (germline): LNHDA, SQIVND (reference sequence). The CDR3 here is CASSAKTTGTGGNYGYTF. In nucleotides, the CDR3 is TGTGCCAGTAGTGCAAAAACAACCGGGACAGGGGGTAACTATGGCTACACCTTC.

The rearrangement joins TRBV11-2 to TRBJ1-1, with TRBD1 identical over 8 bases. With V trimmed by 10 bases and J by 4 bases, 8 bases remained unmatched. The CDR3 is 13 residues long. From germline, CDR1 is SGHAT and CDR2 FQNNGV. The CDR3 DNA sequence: TGTGCCAACTCACTGACAGGGGCCACTGAAGCTTTCTTT. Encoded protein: CANSLTGATEAFF.

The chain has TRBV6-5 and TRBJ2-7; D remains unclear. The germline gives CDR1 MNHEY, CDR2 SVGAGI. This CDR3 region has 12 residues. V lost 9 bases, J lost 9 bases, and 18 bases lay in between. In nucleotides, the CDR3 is TGTGCCAGTGGCCACCTTACACAGTCGCAGTACTTC. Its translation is CASGHLTQSQYF.

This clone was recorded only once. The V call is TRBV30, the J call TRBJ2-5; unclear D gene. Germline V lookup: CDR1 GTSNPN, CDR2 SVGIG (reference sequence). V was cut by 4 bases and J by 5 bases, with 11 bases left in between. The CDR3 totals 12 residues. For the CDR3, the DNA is TGTGCCTGGAACGCACTCGGGGAGACCCAGTACTTC. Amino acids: CAWNALGETQYF.

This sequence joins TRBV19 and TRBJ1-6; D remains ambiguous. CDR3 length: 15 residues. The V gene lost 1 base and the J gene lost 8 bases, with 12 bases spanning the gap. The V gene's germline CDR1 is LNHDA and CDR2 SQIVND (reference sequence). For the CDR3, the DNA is TGTGCCAGTAGTATAGCTGCGCTTATGGATTCACCCCTCCACTTT. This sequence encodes CASSIAALMDSPLHF.

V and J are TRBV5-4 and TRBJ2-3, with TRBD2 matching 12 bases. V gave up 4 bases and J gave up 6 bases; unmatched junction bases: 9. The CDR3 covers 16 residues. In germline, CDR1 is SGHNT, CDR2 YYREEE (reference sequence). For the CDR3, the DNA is TGTGCCAGCAGCCAAGCCAGACTAGCGGGAGTGGATACGCAGTATTTT. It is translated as CASSQARLAGVDTQYF.

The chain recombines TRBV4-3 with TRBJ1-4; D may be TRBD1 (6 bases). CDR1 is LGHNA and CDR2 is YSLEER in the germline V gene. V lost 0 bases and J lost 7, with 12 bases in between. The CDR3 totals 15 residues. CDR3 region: CASSQDWGQGEKLFF. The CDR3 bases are TGCGCCAGCAGCCAAGATTGGGGGCAGGGTGAAAAACTGTTTTTT.

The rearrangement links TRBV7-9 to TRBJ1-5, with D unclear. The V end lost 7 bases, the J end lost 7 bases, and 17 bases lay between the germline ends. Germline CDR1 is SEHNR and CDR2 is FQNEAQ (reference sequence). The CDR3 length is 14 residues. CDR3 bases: TGTGCCAGCACCAAGGGAGGGTATGGGCAGCCCCAGCATTTT. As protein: CASTKGGYGQPQHF.

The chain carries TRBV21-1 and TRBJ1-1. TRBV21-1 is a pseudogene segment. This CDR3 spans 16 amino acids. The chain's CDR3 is CASEDGVPRERTEAFF. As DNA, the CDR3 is TGTGCCAGCGAAGACGGGGTCCCCAGAGAGCGGACTGAAGCTTTCTTT.

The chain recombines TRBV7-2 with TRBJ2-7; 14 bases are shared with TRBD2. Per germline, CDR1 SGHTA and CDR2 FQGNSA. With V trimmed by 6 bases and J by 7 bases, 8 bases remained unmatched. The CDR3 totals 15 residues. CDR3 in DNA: TGTGCCAGCAGTCGGACTAGCGGGGGGTTTAGGGAGCAGTACTTC. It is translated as CASSRTSGGFREQYF. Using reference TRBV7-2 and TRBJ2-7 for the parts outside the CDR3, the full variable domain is GAGVSQSPSNKVTEKGKDVELRCDPISGHTALYWYRQSLGQGLEFLIYFQGNSAPDKSGLPSDRFSAERTGGSVSTLTIQRTQQEDSAVYLCASSRTSGGFREQYFGPGTRLTVT.

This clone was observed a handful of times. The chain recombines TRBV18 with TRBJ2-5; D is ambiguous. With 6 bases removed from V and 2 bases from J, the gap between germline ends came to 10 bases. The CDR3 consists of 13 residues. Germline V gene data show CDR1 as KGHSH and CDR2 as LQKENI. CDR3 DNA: TGTGCCAGCTCTCCCGGTGAACAAGAGACCCAGTACTTC. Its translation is CASSPGEQETQYF.

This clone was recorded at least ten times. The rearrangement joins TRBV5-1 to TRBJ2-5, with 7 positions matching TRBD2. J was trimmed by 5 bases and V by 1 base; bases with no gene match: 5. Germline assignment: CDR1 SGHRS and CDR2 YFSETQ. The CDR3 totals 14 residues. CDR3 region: CASSLTSVWETQYF. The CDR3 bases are TGCGCCAGCAGCTTGACTAGCGTATGGGAGACCCAGTACTTC.

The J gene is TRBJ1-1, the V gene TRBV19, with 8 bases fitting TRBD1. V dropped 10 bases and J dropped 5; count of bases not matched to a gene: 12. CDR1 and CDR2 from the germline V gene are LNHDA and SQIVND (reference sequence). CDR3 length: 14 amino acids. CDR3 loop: CATHRTGRVTEAFF. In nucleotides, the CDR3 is TGTGCCACCCATAGGACAGGGCGGGTAACTGAAGCTTTCTTT. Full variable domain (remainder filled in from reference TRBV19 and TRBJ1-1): DGGITQSPKYLFRKEGQNVTLSCEQNLNHDAMYWYRQDPGQGLRLIYYSQIVNDFQKGDIAEGYSVSREKKESFPLTVTSAQKNPTAFYLCATHRTGRVTEAFFGQGTRLTVV.

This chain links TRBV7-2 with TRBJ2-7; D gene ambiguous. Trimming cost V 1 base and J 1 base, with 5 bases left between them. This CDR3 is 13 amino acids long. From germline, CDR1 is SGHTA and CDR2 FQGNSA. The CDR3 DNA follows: TGTGCCAGCAGCTTAGAACTATCCTACGAGCAGTACTTC. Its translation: CASSLELSYEQYF.

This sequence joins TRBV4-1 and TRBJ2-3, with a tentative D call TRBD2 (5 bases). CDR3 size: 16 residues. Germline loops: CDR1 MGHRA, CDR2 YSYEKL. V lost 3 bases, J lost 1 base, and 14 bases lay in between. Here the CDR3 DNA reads TGCGCCAGCAGCCACGTCCTACGAGCGGGCACAGATACGCAGTATTTT. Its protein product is CASSHVLRAGTDTQYF.